This is a list of T cell receptor beta chains from one sample in a study of OX40 agonist ivuxolimab in advanced cancers. Assay: immunoSEQ multiplex PCR; the TCRdb copy retains only in-frame clones and omits some. The sample consists of about 70,000 clones, approximately 78% of them appearing once. The sample was CD4+ or CD8+ T cells sorted from blood, taken in a trial of the OX40 agonist ivuxolimab. The source of these receptors is an adult with an advanced solid tumor such as melanoma, head and neck, liver or kidney cancer. CDR3s include the opening cysteine and the closing phenylalanine or tryptophan. The order of the fields is CDR3 protein, CDR3 DNA, D gene, J gene, clone size, V gene. D genes are given only for firm matches. Clone size is not always given. Where it is, it says once, few, many or a class for expanded clones.

CDR3aa: CASSEVGSPGVGGYTF; CDR3nt: TGTGCCAGCAGTGAAGTGGGAAGTCCAGGGGTTGGTGGCTACACCTTC; d_gene: NA; j_gene: TRBJ1-2; abundance: NA; v_gene: TRBV6-1
CDR3aa: CASSPAPSNTEAFF; CDR3nt: TGTGCCAGCAGCCCAGCGCCCTCGAACACTGAAGCTTTCTTT; d_gene: NA; j_gene: TRBJ1-1; abundance: NA; v_gene: TRBV27
CDR3aa: CASSLGTSGRLVTGELFF; CDR3nt: TGCGCCAGCAGTCTAGGGACTAGCGGGAGACTTGTAACCGGGGAGCTGTTTTTT; d_gene: TRBD2; j_gene: TRBJ2-2; abundance: NA; v_gene: TRBV5-1
CDR3aa: CASSLDRYGELFF; CDR3nt: TGTGCCAGCAGTTTAGACCGGTACGGGGAGCTGTTTTTT; d_gene: NA; j_gene: TRBJ2-2; abundance: NA; v_gene: TRBV7-7
CDR3aa: CASSYRDRGQGEQYF; CDR3nt: TGCGCCAGCAGCTACCGGGACAGGGGGCAAGGGGAGCAGTACTTC; d_gene: TRBD1; j_gene: TRBJ2-7; abundance: NA; v_gene: TRBV5-1
CDR3aa: CASSVLSGSWETQYF; CDR3nt: TGTGCCAGCAGCGTACTTAGCGGGAGTTGGGAGACCCAGTACTTC; d_gene: TRBD2; j_gene: TRBJ2-5; abundance: once; v_gene: TRBV9
CDR3aa: CASASGTGGGNEQFF; CDR3nt: TGTGCCAGCGCTTCGGGCACGGGAGGGGGAAATGAGCAGTTCTTC; d_gene: TRBD2; j_gene: TRBJ2-1; abundance: NA; v_gene: TRBV11-1
CDR3aa: CASSLGTGLAGYTYEQYF; CDR3nt: TGTGCCAGCAGCTTGGGCACTGGACTAGCGGGGTACACCTACGAGCAGTACTTC; d_gene: TRBD2; j_gene: TRBJ2-7; abundance: NA; v_gene: TRBV5-4
CDR3aa: CAWSPGAGQETQYF; CDR3nt: TGTGCCTGGTCCCCCGGGGCGGGGCAAGAGACCCAGTACTTC; d_gene: NA; j_gene: TRBJ2-5; abundance: NA; v_gene: TRBV30
CDR3aa: CASRADGKINGYTF; CDR3nt: TGTGCAAGTCGCGCGGACGGGAAAATCAATGGCTACACCTTC; d_gene: NA; j_gene: TRBJ1-2; abundance: NA; v_gene: TRBV12-2
CDR3aa: CASSPAGTSTDTQYF; CDR3nt: TGTGCCAGCAGCCCAGCGGGAACAAGCACAGATACGCAGTATTTT; d_gene: TRBD2; j_gene: TRBJ2-3; abundance: NA; v_gene: TRBV11-3
CDR3aa: CASSLLGGPNQPQHF; CDR3nt: TGTGCCAGCAGTTTATTGGGGGGGCCCAATCAGCCCCAGCATTTT; d_gene: NA; j_gene: TRBJ1-5; abundance: NA; v_gene: TRBV27
CDR3aa: CASSLELGYGTQYF; CDR3nt: TGTGCCAGCAGCTTAGAATTGGGATACGGTACGCAGTATTTT; d_gene: NA; j_gene: TRBJ2-3; abundance: NA; v_gene: TRBV11-2
CDR3aa: CASSLTGADRQPQHF; CDR3nt: TGCGCCAGCAGCTTGACAGGGGCGGATAGGCAGCCCCAGCATTTT; d_gene: TRBD1; j_gene: TRBJ1-5; abundance: NA; v_gene: TRBV5-1
CDR3aa: CASSPQGVLKETQYF; CDR3nt: TGTGCCAGCTCACCACAAGGGGTCCTAAAAGAGACCCAGTACTTC; d_gene: NA; j_gene: TRBJ2-5; abundance: NA; v_gene: TRBV18
CDR3aa: CASSGTARDYTF; CDR3nt: TGCGCCAGCAGTGGGACAGCTCGAGACTACACCTTC; d_gene: TRBD1; j_gene: TRBJ1-2; abundance: NA; v_gene: TRBV5-1
CDR3aa: CASSQQGAWGTGELFF; CDR3nt: TGTGCCAGCAGCCAACAGGGGGCATGGGGCACCGGGGAGCTGTTTTTT; d_gene: TRBD1; j_gene: TRBJ2-2; abundance: NA; v_gene: TRBV4-2
CDR3aa: CASSPRGAGGSYNEQFF; CDR3nt: TGCGCCAGCAGCCCCCGAGGAGCGGGGGGTTCCTACAATGAGCAGTTCTTC; d_gene: TRBD2; j_gene: TRBJ2-1; abundance: once; v_gene: TRBV5-1
CDR3aa: CASSLAGRGRWNEQFF; CDR3nt: TGTGCCAGCAGCTTAGCGGGGCGCGGGAGGTGGAATGAGCAGTTCTTC; d_gene: TRBD2; j_gene: TRBJ2-1; abundance: NA; v_gene: TRBV7-2
CDR3aa: CASSPRGLIGTGELFF; CDR3nt: TGTGCCAGCAGTCCTAGAGGGCTTATAGGCACCGGGGAGCTGTTTTTT; d_gene: NA; j_gene: TRBJ2-2; abundance: NA; v_gene: TRBV2
CDR3aa: CASIPLAGLVREQYF; CDR3nt: TGTGCCAGCATCCCTTTAGCGGGACTCGTTCGGGAGCAGTACTTC; d_gene: TRBD2; j_gene: TRBJ2-7; abundance: NA; v_gene: TRBV28
CDR3aa: CASTTRDGWEQYF; CDR3nt: TGTGCCAGCACCACCCGGGACGGGTGGGAGCAGTACTTC; d_gene: NA; j_gene: TRBJ2-7; abundance: NA; v_gene: TRBV28
CDR3aa: CASSFFPLGEKLFF; CDR3nt: TGTGCCAGCAGCTTTTTCCCATTGGGTGAAAAACTGTTTTTT; d_gene: NA; j_gene: TRBJ1-4; abundance: NA; v_gene: TRBV7-9
CDR3aa: CASSLGGLEREQFF; CDR3nt: TGCGCCAGCAGCTTGGGGGGCTTAGAGCGGGAGCAGTTCTTC; d_gene: NA; j_gene: TRBJ2-1; abundance: NA; v_gene: TRBV5-1
CDR3aa: CASSEGTGIRVAFF; CDR3nt: TGTGCCAGCAGTGAAGGGACAGGGATAAGGGTGGCTTTCTTT; d_gene: TRBD1; j_gene: TRBJ1-1; abundance: NA; v_gene: TRBV2
CDR3aa: CASSSLAGGYNEQFF; CDR3nt: TGTGCCAGCAGTTCGTTAGCGGGAGGGTACAATGAGCAGTTCTTC; d_gene: TRBD2; j_gene: TRBJ2-1; abundance: NA; v_gene: TRBV6-5
CDR3aa: CASRLAGLSYNEQFF; CDR3nt: TGTGCCAGCAGGCTAGCGGGGTTGTCCTACAATGAGCAGTTCTTC; d_gene: TRBD2; j_gene: TRBJ2-1; abundance: NA; v_gene: TRBV5-8
CDR3aa: CSVGVDFRQYF; CDR3nt: TGCAGCGTTGGAGTCGACTTTAGGCAGTATTTT; d_gene: NA; j_gene: TRBJ2-3; abundance: NA; v_gene: TRBV29-1
CDR3aa: CASSRRAASGYTF; CDR3nt: TGTGCCAGCAGTAGGAGGGCAGCATCCGGCTACACCTTC; d_gene: NA; j_gene: TRBJ1-2; abundance: few; v_gene: TRBV5-6
CDR3aa: CASSSRPGGELFF; CDR3nt: TGTGCCAGCAGTTCACGACCCGGGGGGGAGCTGTTTTTT; d_gene: NA; j_gene: TRBJ2-2; abundance: once; v_gene: TRBV27
CDR3aa: CASSLPQGIWSYNEQFF; CDR3nt: TGTGCCAGCAGCTTACCCCAGGGAATTTGGTCCTACAATGAGCAGTTCTTC; d_gene: NA; j_gene: TRBJ2-1; abundance: NA; v_gene: TRBV13
CDR3aa: CATAPGKGNQPQHF; CDR3nt: TGTGCCACAGCCCCTGGAAAGGGCAATCAGCCCCAGCATTTT; d_gene: NA; j_gene: TRBJ1-5; abundance: NA; v_gene: TRBV10-3
CDR3aa: CASSEGAVGVGNTIYF; CDR3nt: TGTGCCAGCAGTGAAGGTGCCGTCGGGGTTGGAAACACCATATATTTT; d_gene: NA; j_gene: TRBJ1-3; abundance: NA; v_gene: TRBV6-1
CDR3aa: CASSEYMVLGMGTEAFF; CDR3nt: TGTGCCAGCAGTGAATATATGGTCCTGGGGATGGGCACTGAAGCTTTCTTT; d_gene: NA; j_gene: TRBJ1-1; abundance: NA; v_gene: TRBV25-1
CDR3aa: CASRLDRGDTGELFF; CDR3nt: TGTGCCAGCAGGCTGGACAGGGGAGACACCGGGGAGCTGTTTTTT; d_gene: TRBD1; j_gene: TRBJ2-2; abundance: NA; v_gene: TRBV11-3
CDR3aa: CASSLGAGSYEQYF; CDR3nt: TGTGCCAGCAGCTTAGGGGCGGGCTCCTACGAGCAGTACTTC; d_gene: NA; j_gene: TRBJ2-7; abundance: NA; v_gene: TRBV7-3
CDR3aa: CASSAGGDYGYTF; CDR3nt: TGTGCCAGCTCTGCAGGGGGCGACTATGGCTACACCTTC; d_gene: TRBD1; j_gene: TRBJ1-2; abundance: NA; v_gene: TRBV18
CDR3aa: CASSIGTYNSPLHF; CDR3nt: TGTGCCAGTAGTATAGGGACTTATAATTCACCCCTCCACTTT; d_gene: NA; j_gene: TRBJ1-6; abundance: NA; v_gene: TRBV19
CDR3aa: CASSLVEGGTYGYTF; CDR3nt: TGTGCCAGCAGCTTAGTGGAGGGCGGAACCTATGGCTACACCTTC; d_gene: NA; j_gene: TRBJ1-2; abundance: NA; v_gene: TRBV7-2
CDR3aa: CASSPTDRRGGGQPQHF; CDR3nt: TGTGCCAGCTCACCAACGGACAGAAGGGGGGGCGGTCAGCCCCAGCATTTT; d_gene: NA; j_gene: TRBJ1-5; abundance: once; v_gene: TRBV18
CDR3aa: CASSIGSGGVNTEAFF; CDR3nt: TGTGCCAGTAGTATTGGTTCAGGGGGCGTAAACACTGAAGCTTTCTTT; d_gene: TRBD1; j_gene: TRBJ1-1; abundance: NA; v_gene: TRBV19
CDR3aa: CASSRDGFNEKLFF; CDR3nt: TGTGCCAGCAGTAGGGACGGCTTTAATGAAAAACTGTTTTTT; d_gene: NA; j_gene: TRBJ1-4; abundance: medium-sized; v_gene: TRBV2
CDR3aa: CASSSLQGENQPQHF; CDR3nt: TGTGCCAGCAGCTCCCTACAGGGGGAGAATCAGCCCCAGCATTTT; d_gene: TRBD1; j_gene: TRBJ1-5; abundance: few; v_gene: TRBV7-9
CDR3aa: CASSLEWRGNTIYF; CDR3nt: TGCGCCAGCAGCTTGGAGTGGAGGGGAAACACCATATATTTT; d_gene: NA; j_gene: TRBJ1-3; abundance: NA; v_gene: TRBV5-1
CDR3aa: CASSTTENTEAFF; CDR3nt: TGTGCCAGCAGCACGACAGAGAACACTGAAGCTTTCTTT; d_gene: NA; j_gene: TRBJ1-1; abundance: NA; v_gene: TRBV6-1
CDR3aa: CASSVGTLNTEAFF; CDR3nt: TGTGCCAGCAGCGTCGGGACACTAAACACTGAAGCTTTCTTT; d_gene: NA; j_gene: TRBJ1-1; abundance: few; v_gene: TRBV6-5
CDR3aa: CASSLQRESTGELFF; CDR3nt: TGTGCCAGCAGCCTCCAGCGGGAGAGTACCGGGGAGCTGTTTTTT; d_gene: TRBD2; j_gene: TRBJ2-2; abundance: NA; v_gene: TRBV28
CDR3aa: CASSPDRPGNTIYF; CDR3nt: TGTGCCAGCAGCCCCGACAGGCCTGGAAACACCATATATTTT; d_gene: NA; j_gene: TRBJ1-3; abundance: NA; v_gene: TRBV27
CDR3aa: CASSIGPGRETQYF; CDR3nt: TGTGCCAGTAGTATAGGACCGGGGAGGGAGACCCAGTACTTC; d_gene: NA; j_gene: TRBJ2-5; abundance: once; v_gene: TRBV19
CDR3aa: CASSHRDRENIQYF; CDR3nt: TGCGCCAGCAGCCACCGGGACAGGGAAAACATTCAGTACTTC; d_gene: TRBD1; j_gene: TRBJ2-4; abundance: NA; v_gene: TRBV5-1
CDR3aa: CARGTKSSYEQYF; CDR3nt: TGTGCCAGGGGAACCAAGAGCTCCTACGAGCAGTACTTC; d_gene: NA; j_gene: TRBJ2-7; abundance: NA; v_gene: TRBV25-1
CDR3aa: CASSLDQRNIQYF; CDR3nt: TGTGCCAGCAGCTTAGACCAGCGAAACATTCAGTACTTC; d_gene: NA; j_gene: TRBJ2-4; abundance: NA; v_gene: TRBV11-3
CDR3aa: CASSLVGPAETQYF; CDR3nt: TGTGCCAGCAGTTTAGTGGGTCCAGCCGAGACCCAGTACTTC; d_gene: NA; j_gene: TRBJ2-5; abundance: few; v_gene: TRBV27